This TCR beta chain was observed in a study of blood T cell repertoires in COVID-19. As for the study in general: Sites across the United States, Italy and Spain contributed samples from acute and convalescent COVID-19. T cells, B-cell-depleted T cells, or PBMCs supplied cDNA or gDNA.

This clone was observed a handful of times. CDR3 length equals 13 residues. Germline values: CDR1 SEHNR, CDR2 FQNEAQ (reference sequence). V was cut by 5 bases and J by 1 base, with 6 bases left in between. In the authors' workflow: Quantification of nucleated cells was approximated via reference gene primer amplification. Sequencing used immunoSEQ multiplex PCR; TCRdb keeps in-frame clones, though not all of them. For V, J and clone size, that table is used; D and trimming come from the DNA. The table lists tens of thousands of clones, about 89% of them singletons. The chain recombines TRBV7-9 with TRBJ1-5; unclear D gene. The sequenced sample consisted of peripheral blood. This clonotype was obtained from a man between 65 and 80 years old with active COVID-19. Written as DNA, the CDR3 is TGTGCCAGCAGCGTACAGAGCAATCAGCCCCAGCATTTT. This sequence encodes CASSVQSNQPQHF.